Listed here are 7 T cell receptor beta chains from one sample, sequenced in a study of T cell responses to AZD1222 COVID-19 vaccine. TCRdb's copy holds only in-frame clones and misses some; the assay was immunoSEQ multiplex PCR. The sample contains some 80,000 clones, more than 70% of which appear only once. The sequenced sample was peripheral blood, obtained 28 days after the second dose of the MenACWY control vaccine. Every receptor here comes from an adult who received the MenACWY meningococcal vaccine as a control.

This clone has a handful of counts. V gene TRBV19 combines with J gene TRBJ1-5; 7 bases agree with TRBD1. CDR1 is LNHDA and CDR2 is SQIVND in the germline V gene (reference sequence). This CDR3 has 16 amino acids. The ends lost 5 bases at V and 6 bases at J; junction bases unmatched: 13. The CDR3 coding sequence is TGTGCCAGTAGTCGCCGGGGGACAGAACGGGGTCAGCCCCAGCATTTT. This translates into CASSRRGTERGQPQHF.

The gene calls are TRBV9 and TRBJ2-5; 9 nucleotides line up with TRBD2. V lost 4 bases to trimming and J lost 5 bases; unmatched junction nucleotides: 6. This CDR3 comprises 14 residues. The germline V gene has CDR1 SGDLS and CDR2 YYNGEE. The CDR3 loop is CASSKAGGRETQYF. DNA for the CDR3: TGTGCCAGCAGCAAAGCGGGGGGCCGGGAGACCCAGTACTTC.

The sample holds one count of this clone. V usage is TRBV5-1 and J usage is TRBJ2-7; tentatively, D is TRBD1 (6 bases). Trimming removed 0 bases from V and 3 bases from J, with 10 bases in between. Germline V gene sequence: CDR1 SGHRS, CDR2 YFSETQ. The CDR3 extends over 14 amino acids. The CDR3 DNA reads TGCGCCAGCAGCTTGGGAGACAGGAACTACGAGCAGTACTTC. It encodes CASSLGDRNYEQYF.

The CDR3 here is CASSTGQRNEQFF. DNA of the CDR3: TGTGCCAGCAGTACGGGACAGAGGAATGAGCAGTTCTTC. This chain connects TRBV28 to TRBJ2-1; TRBD1 aligns across 7 bases. Unmatched junction bases numbered 5, after V lost 5 bases and J lost 7 bases. The CDR3 spans 13 residues. The germline gives CDR1 MDHEN, CDR2 SYDVKM.

The chain joins TRBV19 to TRBJ1-2; no definite D call. Germline V CDR1 and CDR2: LNHDA, SQIVND (reference sequence). The V and J ends lost 4 bases and 8 bases respectively, with 20 bases between them. CDR3 length: 15 residues. CDR3 DNA sequence: TGTGCCAGTAGTAGGCTCTCCGGGTCCTCGAGAGGCTACACCTTC. It yields the protein CASSRLSGSSRGYTF.

The genes are TRBV4-1 and TRBJ2-2; D gene uncertain. Trimming removed 1 base from V and 1 base from J, with 4 bases in between. CDR1 is MGHRA and CDR2 is YSYEKL in the germline V gene. This CDR3 contains 14 residues. CDR3 residues: CASSQVRNTGELFF. The CDR3 DNA sequence: TGCGCCAGCAGCCAAGTGAGGAACACCGGGGAGCTGTTTTTT.

The sample holds a few counts of this clone. The chain joins TRBV19 to TRBJ1-1; perhaps TRBD1 as D (6 bases). The CDR3 runs 15 residues. V was pared by 1 base and J by 0 bases, with 9 bases between. Germline CDR1 reads LNHDA; CDR2 reads SQIVND (reference sequence). CDR3 sequence (DNA): TGTGCCAGTAGTATAGTAGGGGGGGTGAACACTGAAGCTTTCTTT. Translated, it gives CASSIVGGVNTEAFF. The full variable domain, in which reference TRBV19 and TRBJ1-1 provide the parts outside the CDR3, is DGGITQSPKYLFRKEGQNVTLSCEQNLNHDAMYWYRQDPGQGLRLIYYSQIVNDFQKGDIAEGYSVSREKKESFPLTVTSAQKNPTAFYLCASSIVGGVNTEAFFGQGTRLTVV.